These 18 T cell receptor beta chains were all obtained from the same sample, sequenced in a study of blood T cell repertoires in COVID-19. Measured with immunoSEQ multiplex PCR; TCRdb has only the in-frame clones, and not every one. The sample gives 100,000 to 150,000 clones, about four fifths of which show up once; more than 35% is in the top ten. Source material: peripheral blood. These receptor sequences come from a man aged 40-49 years with active or convalescent COVID-19.

V usage is TRBV4-1 and J usage is TRBJ2-1, with 12 bases fitting TRBD2. Germline V lookup: CDR1 MGHRA, CDR2 YSYEKL. There are 18 residues in the CDR3. After removal of 4 bases from V and 6 bases from J, the junction contained 13 bases not matched to a gene. The CDR3 sequence: CASSPGASGGANGNEQFF. Written as DNA, the CDR3 is TGCGCCAGCAGCCCGGGGGCTAGCGGGGGGGCCAATGGCAATGAGCAGTTCTTC.

Remarks on this clone: Other DNA sequences of this sample code for an identical CDR3. The V call is TRBV5-1, the J call TRBJ1-5; D is unresolved. This CDR3 has 14 residues. The germline gives CDR1 SGHRS, CDR2 YFSETQ. V lost 0 bases and J 4 bases, leaving 8 bases between the germline ends. CDR3 sequence: CASSLDGGNQPQHF. The CDR3 nucleotides are TGCGCCAGCAGCTTGGATGGCGGGAATCAGCCCCAGCATTTT. The full variable domain, in which reference TRBV5-1 and TRBJ1-5 provide the parts outside the CDR3, is KAGVTQTPRYLIKTRGQQVTLSCSPISGHRSVSWYQQTPGQGLQFLFEYFSETQRNKGNFPGRFSGRQFSNSRSEMNVSTLELGDSALYLCASSLDGGNQPQHFGDGTRLSIL.

This clone was detected once. This sequence joins TRBV6-5 and TRBJ2-7, with D possibly matching TRBD2 (5 bases). CDR1 is MNHEY and CDR2 is SVGAGI in the germline V gene. The CDR3 loop spans 14 amino acids. Trimming took off 4 bases at V and 0 bases at J, with 10 bases between the two ends. DNA of the CDR3: TGTGCCAGCAGTTCCCCGAGGGACTCCTACGAGCAGTACTTC. Translating gives CASSSPRDSYEQYF.

This clone was detected only once. CDR3 nucleotide sequence: TGTGCCAGCAAGGGGCAAGAGACCCAGTACTTC. This sequence encodes CASKGQETQYF. This chain links TRBV4-2 with TRBJ2-5, with a possible D match to TRBD1 (5 bases). The germline V gene encodes CDR1 LGHNA and CDR2 YNFKEQ. The germline V and J ends were trimmed by 7 bases and 2 bases, with 5 bases remaining between them. The CDR3 contains 11 residues.

This chain joins TRBV30 and TRBJ2-7, with D unresolved. V was trimmed by 2 bases and J by 2 bases, leaving 10 bases between them. The CDR3 covers 13 residues. Germline loops: CDR1 GTSNPN, CDR2 SVGIG (reference sequence). Written as DNA, the CDR3 is TGTGCCTGGAGTACTTACGCGACCTACGAGCAGTACTTC. This translates into CAWSTYATYEQYF.

CDR3 in DNA: TGTGCCAGCAGCTTAGTACAGGAAGGCTACACCTTC. Its protein product is CASSLVQEGYTF. The V call is TRBV11-3, the J call TRBJ1-2, with D tentatively TRBD1 (5 bases). CDR1 SGHNT and CDR2 YENEEA come from the germline V gene. V was trimmed by 1 base and J by 8 bases, leaving 8 bases between them. The CDR3 spans 12 residues.

The chain links TRBV30 to TRBJ2-1, with D perhaps TRBD2 (6 bases). The V gene's germline CDR1 is GTSNPN and CDR2 SVGIG (reference sequence). Deletions cut 3 bases from V and 10 bases from J, with 19 bases between. The CDR3 spans 14 residues. The CDR3 coding sequence is TGTGCCTGGAGCCCTCGGACTACTTCGCCAGAGCAGTTCTTC. Translated, it gives CAWSPRTTSPEQFF.

CDR3 loop: CASSMDIRELAFF. The CDR3 region has the DNA TGTGCCAGTAGTATGGACATCCGGGAGTTGGCTTTCTTT. The chain joins TRBV19 to TRBJ1-1; D may be TRBD1 (5 bases). CDR1 LNHDA and CDR2 SQIVND come from the germline V gene (reference sequence). V lost 3 bases and J lost 11, with 16 bases in between. This CDR3 region has 13 residues.

The V call is TRBV19, the J call TRBJ2-1; TRBD2 agrees at 10 bases. The CDR3 is 15 residues long. Germline CDR1 LNHDA, CDR2 SQIVND (reference sequence). J lost 4 bases, V lost 3 bases, and 3 bases had no gene match. The CDR3 reads CASSISGGFYNEQFF. Here the CDR3 DNA reads TGTGCCAGTAGTATTAGCGGGGGGTTTTACAATGAGCAGTTCTTC.

The rearrangement joins TRBV28 to TRBJ1-2; a possible D gene is TRBD1 (5 bases). Trimming cost V 7 bases and J 4 bases, with 19 bases left between them. This CDR3 spans 15 amino acids. Germline V gene data show CDR1 as MDHEN and CDR2 as SYDVKM. The DNA for the CDR3 is TGTGCCAGCATCCGAGGAGGGGAAAGTGGCTATGGCTACACCTTC. Translated: CASIRGGESGYGYTF.

This chain joins TRBV5-1 and TRBJ2-3, with D tentatively TRBD1 (6 bases). The length of the CDR3 is 16 residues. Germline V gives CDR1 SGHRS, CDR2 YFSETQ. V was clipped by 0 bases and J by 1 base, with 12 bases between them. CDR3 protein: CASSLAGVAGTDTQYF. The CDR3 DNA follows: TGCGCCAGCAGCTTGGCAGGGGTTGCTGGCACAGATACGCAGTATTTT.

In its sample, this clone was seen a few times. J is TRBJ1-2 and V is TRBV9; 10 nucleotides agree with TRBD1. The CDR3 contains 14 residues. The germline V gene encodes CDR1 SGDLS and CDR2 YYNGEE. The junction had 2 bases not matched to a gene; V was cut back by 3 bases and J by 3 bases. The CDR3 DNA is TGTGCCAGCAGCGCGACAGGGGGCTACTATGGCTACACCTTC. Encoded protein: CASSATGGYYGYTF. The variable domain in full, with the rest retrieved from reference TRBV9 and TRBJ1-2, is DSGVTQTPKHLITATGQRVTLRCSPRSGDLSVYWYQQSLDQGLQFLIQYYNGEERAKGNILERFSAQQFPDLHSELNLSSLELGDSALYFCASSATGGYYGYTFGSGTRLTVV.

This chain links TRBV9 with TRBJ1-1; the D is unclear. The V gene's germline CDR1 is SGDLS and CDR2 YYNGEE. The CDR3 has 14 residues. Trimming stripped 3 bases from V and 1 base from J, with 10 bases between. The CDR3 coding sequence is TGTGCCAGCAGCGCAGCCGCAGGGAACACTGAAGCTTTCTTT. Translation gives CASSAAAGNTEAFF.

This sequence joins TRBV7-3 and TRBJ2-1; TRBD2 might be the D (5 bases). CDR1 SGHTA and CDR2 FQGTGA come from the germline V gene. Trimming pared 6 bases from V and 5 bases from J, leaving 14 bases between. This CDR3 is 14 amino acids long. CDR3 in amino acids: CASRGSGINNEQFF. The CDR3, as DNA: TGTGCCAGCAGGGGCAGCGGTATTAACAATGAGCAGTTCTTC.

The CDR3: CASSGQGRNQPQHF. The CDR3 DNA sequence: TGTGCCAGCAGCGGACAGGGTCGCAATCAGCCCCAGCATTTT. The chain carries TRBV6-2 or TRBV6-3 and TRBJ1-5; 8 positions agree with TRBD1. V lost 6 bases to trimming and J lost 2 bases; unmatched junction nucleotides: 3. The V gene's germline CDR1 is MNHEY and CDR2 SVGEGT. The CDR3 has 14 amino acids.

V is TRBV12-3 or TRBV12-4 and J is TRBJ1-1; D remains unclear. This CDR3 is built from 13 residues. Trimming removed 6 bases from V and 3 bases from J, with 11 bases in between. This chain's CDR3 is CASSRRWDTEAFF. Written as DNA, the CDR3 is TGTGCCAGCAGCCGGAGGTGGGACACTGAAGCTTTCTTT.

Here the CDR3 reads CASSPRAKDEQYF. The CDR3 bases are TGTGCCAGCAGTCCGAGGGCTAAGGACGAGCAGTACTTC. The rearrangement links TRBV6-1 to TRBJ2-7; D is possibly TRBD2 (5 bases). There are 13 residues in the CDR3. V dropped 5 bases and J dropped 5 bases, with 13 bases sitting between them. Germline V CDR1 and CDR2: MNHNS, SASEGT.

The V call is TRBV9, the J call TRBJ2-5; 8 bases map to TRBD2. This CDR3 is built from 18 residues. After removal of 0 bases from V and 5 bases from J, the junction contained 15 bases not matched to a gene. The V gene's germline CDR1 is SGDLS and CDR2 YYNGEE. CDR3 nucleotides: TGTGCCAGCAGCGTAGGGCGCCGGGAGGGGCTCGCCTGGGAGACCCAGTACTTC. It is translated as CASSVGRREGLAWETQYF.